The next 11 T cell receptor beta chains were all read from a single sample in a study of Ad26.COV2.S vaccination and SARS-CoV-2 variants. Sequencing used immunoSEQ multiplex PCR; TCRdb keeps in-frame clones, though not all of them. The sample has about 350,000 clones; 92% are singletons. The specimen was peripheral blood, collected after recovery from COVID-19. Source of these receptors: a human donor who had recovered from COVID-19.

The rearrangement joins TRBV27 to TRBJ1-1; 8 bases line up with TRBD1. The CDR3 runs to 14 residues. Germline CDR1 MNHEY, CDR2 SMNVEV (reference sequence). V lost 4 bases, J lost 4 bases, and 5 bases stayed unmatched. CDR3: CASSSGGVGTEAFF. CDR3 bases: TGTGCCAGCAGTTCAGGGGGCGTCGGCACTGAAGCTTTCTTT.

V and J are TRBV3-1 (or the pseudogene TRBV3-2) and TRBJ2-7; D is unresolved. Trimming removed 0 bases at V and 4 bases at J, with 13 bases between. Germline CDR1 reads LGHDT; CDR2 reads YNNKEL (reference sequence). This CDR3 is built from 15 residues. The CDR3 bases are TGTGCCAGCAGCCAAGATTTCGCAGTAACGTACGAGCAGTACTTC. This encodes CASSQDFAVTYEQYF.

The table lists this clone with a count of one. The gene calls are TRBV7-2 and TRBJ1-3; 7 bases are shared with TRBD1. V lost 2 bases and J lost 3; bases outside the gene matches: 7. Germline CDR1 is SGHTA and CDR2 is FQGNSA. CDR3 size: 16 residues. The DNA of the CDR3 is TGTGCCAGCAGCTTATTAGGTGCAGGGGGTGGAAACACCATATATTTT. This encodes CASSLLGAGGGNTIYF. The full variable domain, in which reference TRBV7-2 and TRBJ1-3 provide the parts outside the CDR3, is GAGVSQSPSNKVTEKGKDVELRCDPISGHTALYWYRQSLGQGLEFLIYFQGNSAPDKSGLPSDRFSAERTGGSVSTLTIQRTQQEDSAVYLCASSLLGAGGGNTIYFGEGSWLTVV.

J is TRBJ1-1 and V is TRBV5-4; a possible D gene is TRBD1 (5 bases). This CDR3 is 16 amino acids long. Per the germline V gene, CDR1 is SGHNT and CDR2 is YYREEE (reference sequence). V lost 0 bases and J lost 0, with 12 bases in between. CDR3 in DNA: TGTGCCAGCAGCTTGGGACCGATGGGGGTGAACACTGAAGCTTTCTTT. It yields the protein CASSLGPMGVNTEAFF. The variable domain in full, with the rest retrieved from reference TRBV5-4 and TRBJ1-1, is ETGVTQSPTHLIKTRGQQVTLRCSSQSGHNTVSWYQQALGQGPQFIFQYYREEENGRGNFPPRFSGLQFPNYSSELNVNALELDDSALYLCASSLGPMGVNTEAFFGQGTRLTVV.

The CDR3 nucleotides read TGTGCCAGCAGCTCCCCTCTAGCAGTACACGAGCAGTACTTC. This encodes CASSSPLAVHEQYF. The gene calls are TRBV7-9 and TRBJ2-7; a weak D match, TRBD2 (5 bases). The CDR3 covers 14 residues. Between the trimmed V and J ends, which lost 4 bases and 5 bases, there was a span of 15 bases. Germline V lookup: CDR1 SEHNR, CDR2 FQNEAQ (reference sequence).

The genes are TRBV7-9 and TRBJ1-1; D ambiguous. The CDR3 length is 13 residues. The germline CDR1 and CDR2 sequences are SEHNR and FQNEAQ (reference sequence). V was cut by 5 bases and J by 11 bases, with 18 bases left in between. The CDR3 bases are TGTGCCAGCAGCCCCGCCAGGCCCCTCCGCGCTTTCTTT. Translation: CASSPARPLRAFF. Drawing the rest from reference TRBV7-9 and TRBJ1-1, the complete variable domain is DTGVSQNPRHKITKRGQNVTFRCDPISEHNRLYWYRQTLGQGPEFLTYFQNEAQLEKSRLLSDRFSAERPKGSFSTLEIQRTEQGDSAMYLCASSPARPLRAFFGQGTRLTVV.

J is TRBJ1-2 and V is TRBV14; weak D call: TRBD1 (6 bases). Germline-derived CDR1 and CDR2 are SGHDN and FVKESK. This CDR3 region has 15 residues. The ends were cut back, 0 bases at V and 6 bases at J, with 14 bases in the middle. The CDR3 spells CASSQDLGGADGYTF. In DNA form, the CDR3 reads TGTGCCAGCAGCCAAGATCTCGGGGGGGCTGATGGCTACACCTTC.

This clone was counted a single time. The gene calls are TRBV11-2 and TRBJ1-4; D remains ambiguous. CDR1 SGHAT and CDR2 FQNNGV come from the germline V gene. This CDR3 has 17 residues. V was clipped by 1 base and J by 0 bases, with 12 bases between them. The CDR3 nucleotides are TGTGCCAGCAGCTTAGTGGGCAGTCTTGCAACTAATGAAAAACTGTTTTTT. It yields the protein CASSLVGSLATNEKLFF.

A remark on this clone: The sample has other DNA sequences that encode this CDR3 too. The rearrangement links TRBV6-2 or TRBV6-3 to TRBJ1-1, with unresolved D. Per the germline V gene, CDR1 is MNHEY and CDR2 is SVGEGT. V gave up 5 bases and J gave up 0 bases, with 7 bases separating them. The CDR3 is made up of 13 amino acids. The CDR3 loop is CASSPTLNTEAFF. The CDR3 region has the DNA TGTGCCAGCAGTCCGACACTGAACACTGAAGCTTTCTTT.

The chain recombines TRBV12-5 with TRBJ2-2; 9 nucleotides align to TRBD1. Per the germline V gene, CDR1 is LGHNT and CDR2 is FRNRAP. J gave up 5 bases and V 4 bases, and 5 bases lay outside the gene matches. This CDR3 is 15 amino acids long. CDR3 amino acids: CASGSRTGATGELFF. In DNA, the CDR3 is TGTGCTAGTGGTTCGAGGACAGGGGCGACCGGGGAGCTGTTTTTT.

In its sample, this clone was seen once. J is TRBJ1-2 and V is TRBV6-6, with TRBD1 matching 7 bases. V trimming: 9 bases; J trimming: 2 bases; junction bases outside the gene matches: 6. Germline V lookup: CDR1 MNHNY, CDR2 SVGAGI (reference sequence). The CDR3 totals 13 residues. CDR3 region: CASGDRQNYGYTF. The CDR3 nucleotides are TGTGCCAGTGGGGACAGACAAAACTATGGCTACACCTTC.